A selection of T cell receptor beta chains follows, all from one sample in a study of shared clonotypes between healthy human individuals. Profiling relied on immunoSEQ multiplex PCR, and the TCRdb table lists in-frame clones only, not all of them. The data show 2 million to 2.5 million clones, with less than 95% seen just once and 0.3% to 0.4% held by the top ten. Material for sequencing was naive CD4+ T cells from PBMCs. The receptors here all came from a man aged 18 to 35 in good health. Some clones in this sample may be carry-over from other donors' samples. CDR3s include the opening cysteine and the closing phenylalanine or tryptophan. Each record gives: CDR3 protein, V gene.

CDR3aa: CASSSPPGPRALDTQYF; v_gene: TRBV19
CDR3aa: CASSLMLYGYTF; v_gene: TRBV7-3
CDR3aa: CASSLVGTSGSGETQYF; v_gene: TRBV5-4
CDR3aa: CASSSPGYDEQFF; v_gene: TRBV7-3
CDR3aa: CASSLSKLGGTF; v_gene: TRBV28
CDR3aa: CASSPSNRQPQHF; v_gene: TRBV7-2
CDR3aa: CASRPTASGRAFFEQFF; v_gene: TRBV28
CDR3aa: CASSKGQAVPETQYF; v_gene: TRBV5-1
CDR3aa: CASSQLPGTLNYGYTF; v_gene: TRBV4-3
CDR3aa: CASSFLTGELFF; v_gene: TRBV7-3
CDR3aa: CASSTAGGGEKLFF; v_gene: TRBV6-5